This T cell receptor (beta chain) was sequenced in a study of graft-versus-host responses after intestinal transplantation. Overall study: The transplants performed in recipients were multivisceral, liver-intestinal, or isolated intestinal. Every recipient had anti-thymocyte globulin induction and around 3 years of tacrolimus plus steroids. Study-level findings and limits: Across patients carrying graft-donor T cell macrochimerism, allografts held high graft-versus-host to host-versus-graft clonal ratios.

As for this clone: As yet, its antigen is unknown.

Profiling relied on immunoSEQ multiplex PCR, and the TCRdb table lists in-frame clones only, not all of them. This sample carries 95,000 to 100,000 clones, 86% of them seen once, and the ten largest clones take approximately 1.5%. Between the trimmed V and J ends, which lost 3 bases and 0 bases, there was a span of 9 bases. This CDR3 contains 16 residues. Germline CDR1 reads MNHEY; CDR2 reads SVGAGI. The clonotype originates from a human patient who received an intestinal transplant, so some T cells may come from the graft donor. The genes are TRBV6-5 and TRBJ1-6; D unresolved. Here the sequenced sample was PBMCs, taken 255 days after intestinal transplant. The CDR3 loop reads CASSYLRNSYNSPLHF. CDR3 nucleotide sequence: TGTGCCAGCAGTTATCTACGAAACTCCTATAATTCACCCCTCCACTTT.